The 9 T cell receptor beta chains reported below all come from one sample, sequenced in a study of blood T cell repertoires in COVID-19. TCRdb keeps only in-frame clones here, not all; method: immunoSEQ multiplex PCR. The sample includes about 160,000 clones, 80% to 90% of them seen just once. The sample consisted of peripheral blood. The origin of the receptors is a human donor in a cohort sampled during active COVID-19.

This chain uses TRBV30 with TRBJ2-1; 10 positions agree with TRBD2. Unmatched junction bases numbered 5, after V lost 2 bases and J lost 7 bases. The germline V gene encodes CDR1 GTSNPN and CDR2 SVGIG (reference sequence). This CDR3 has 14 residues. CDR3 DNA: TGTGCCTGGAGTATCCTAGCGGGAGCAAATGAGCAGTTCTTC. This codes for CAWSILAGANEQFF.

The chain combines TRBV4-3 with TRBJ2-1, with a possible D match to TRBD2 (5 bases). Looked up from germline, CDR1 is LGHNA and CDR2 is YSLEER. Trimming pared 0 bases from V and 0 bases from J, leaving 12 bases between. CDR3 length: 17 amino acids. The CDR3 loop is CASSQDRTGNSYNEQFF. CDR3 DNA sequence: TGCGCCAGCAGCCAAGATCGTACGGGGAACTCCTACAATGAGCAGTTCTTC.

The chain has TRBV28 and TRBJ2-7, with D possibly matching TRBD1 (6 bases). The CDR3 has 15 residues. V was clipped by 7 bases and J by 3 bases, with 19 bases between them. CDR1 is MDHEN and CDR2 is SYDVKM in the germline V gene. This CDR3 is CASTTPRGLSYEQYF. The DNA of the CDR3 is TGTGCCAGCACCACCCCCAGGGGATTGAGCTACGAGCAGTACTTC.

The chain couples TRBV6-2 or TRBV6-3 to TRBJ1-5; 7 bases fit TRBD1. CDR3 length: 16 residues. The ends lost 2 bases at V and 3 bases at J; junction bases unmatched: 7. Germline-derived CDR1 and CDR2 are MNHEY and SVGEGT. As DNA, the CDR3 is TGTGCCAGCAGTTACCTGGGCAGGGGGACCAATCAGCCCCAGCATTTT. This gives the protein CASSYLGRGTNQPQHF.

The gene calls are TRBV19 and TRBJ1-6; 9 nucleotides align to TRBD1. The junction had 6 bases not matched to a gene; V was cut back by 5 bases and J by 10 bases. Germline-derived CDR1 and CDR2 are LNHDA and SQIVND (reference sequence). The CDR3 has 14 amino acids. CDR3 sequence reads: CASSSTGGKSPLHF. CDR3 in DNA: TGTGCCAGTAGTTCCACAGGGGGCAAATCACCCCTCCACTTT.

Only a few counts were recorded for this clone. This chain connects TRBV10-2 to TRBJ2-7, with 7 bases that match TRBD1. This CDR3 spans 14 amino acids. Trimming took 6 bases from V and 2 from J; bases not matched to a gene: 7. Germline-derived CDR1 and CDR2 are WSHSY and SAAADI. CDR3 in DNA: TGCGCCAGCAGCCGACAGGGAGCGGCCTACGAGCAGTACTTC. Its translation is CASSRQGAAYEQYF.

V is TRBV20-1 and J is TRBJ2-5; 9 nucleotides align to TRBD2. V was clipped by 3 bases and J by 1 base; unmatched bases: 9. The germline V gene has CDR1 DFQATT and CDR2 SNEGSKA (reference sequence). The CDR3 covers 16 residues. The CDR3 region has the DNA TGCAGTGCTAGTAGGGTAGCGGGAGTAAGCCAAGAGACCCAGTACTTC. Protein product: CSASRVAGVSQETQYF.

V gene TRBV7-9 combines with J gene TRBJ2-3; D is perhaps TRBD1 (6 bases). Per the germline V gene, CDR1 is SEHNR and CDR2 is FQNEAQ (reference sequence). Trimming removed 1 base from V and 2 bases from J, with 16 bases in between. The CDR3 runs to 17 residues. CDR3 region: CASSLVSRRGITDTQYF. In nucleotides, the CDR3 is TGTGCCAGCAGCTTAGTAAGTCGTAGGGGGATCACAGATACGCAGTATTTT. Full variable domain (missing parts from reference TRBV7-9 and TRBJ2-3): DTGVSQNPRHKITKRGQNVTFRCDPISEHNRLYWYRQTLGQGPEFLTYFQNEAQLEKSRLLSDRFSAERPKGSFSTLEIQRTEQGDSAMYLCASSLVSRRGITDTQYFGPGTRLTVL.

This clone appeared a single time. V usage is TRBV6-4 and J usage is TRBJ2-2; D is perhaps TRBD2 (6 bases). CDR1 is MRHNA and CDR2 is SNTAGT in the germline V gene. The CDR3 has 15 residues. The V end was cut by 8 bases, the J end by 1 base, with 14 bases between. The CDR3 bases are TGTGCCAGCCGCGCGGGGCCGAAGAACACCGGGGAGCTGTTTTTT. Its translation: CASRAGPKNTGELFF.